This T cell receptor (beta chain) came from a study of T cell repertoires in cytomegalovirus infection. Study overall: Public TCR beta signatures indicated both CMV infection and matching HLA type. Points from the study as a whole: Ex vivo, HLA-C-restricted CMV-specific TCR beta clonotypes prevailed over the rest of the response.

V gave up 6 bases and J gave up 6 bases; unmatched junction bases: 3. Germline CDR1 and CDR2: ENHRY and SYGVKD. This CDR3 has 14 residues. This clonotype was recorded a few times. Its antigen is undetermined. Via MiXCR, TCRdb re-called the reads, giving one row per CDR3 protein. The table includes some 350,000 distinct CDR3 sequences, about 35% detected once. The V call is TRBV10-3, the J call TRBJ2-1; 12 bases map to TRBD2. The origin of this receptor is a human donor in good health (CMV status not recorded). Some clones in this sample may be carry-over from other donors' samples. The sample in question was cultured PBMCs, obtained from culture after CMV antigen stimulation. The CDR3 region is CAIRRTSGTNEQFF. For the CDR3, the DNA is TGTGCCATCAGGAGGACTAGCGGGACCAATGAGCAGTTCTTC.